This T cell receptor beta chain was sequenced in a study of spatial heterogeneity in lung cancer. This clonotype was seen ten or more times. The antigen is unknown. This beta chain came through as a stray read in a library set up for alpha chains, and its size says little. TCRdb re-derived calls from the 5' RACE reads in MiXCR, one entry per CDR3 protein. The sample carries a few thousand distinct CDR3 sequences, around 7.7% recorded once. Trimming left V 6 bases short and J 9 bases short, with 15 bases between. Germline assignment: CDR1 MNHEY and CDR2 SVGEGT. CDR3 length equals 13 residues. Sample time point: sample taken at primary tumor resection. General study points: Tumor mutation count correlated with how many alpha and beta TCRs expanded intratumorally.

The source was lung tumor tissue, collected at surgery. V usage is TRBV6-2 or TRBV6-3 and J usage is TRBJ1-5; TRBD1 is a possible D gene (5 bases). The TCR was taken from a female donor with early-stage non-small cell lung cancer. CDR3 in amino acids: CASRLQGARPQHF. CDR3 bases: TGTGCCAGCAGACTCCAGGGAGCCCGGCCCCAGCATTTT.